The 9 T cell receptor beta chains listed next were all sequenced from one sample in a study of early T cells in non-severe SARS-CoV-2 infection. TCRdb processed the 5' RACE reads anew with MiXCR; each CDR3 protein has one entry. The sample shows about 60,000 distinct CDR3 sequences, 5.6% of them seen only once. The sample consisted of whole blood. These receptors originate from an adult who was a healthcare worker with PCR-confirmed SARS-CoV-2 infection or an uninfected control (not recorded which).

The table lists this clonotype with many counts. This chain links TRBV18 with TRBJ2-1; 9 bases align to TRBD2. CDR3 length equals 16 residues. V dropped 0 bases and J dropped 6; count of bases not matched to a gene: 6. The germline V gene encodes CDR1 KGHSH and CDR2 LQKENI. CDR3 DNA sequence: TGTGCCAGCTCACCACCGGGCGGGAGGGCCTCCAATGAGCAGTTCTTC. It is translated as CASSPPGGRASNEQFF.

The J gene is TRBJ2-7, the V gene TRBV27; D not certain. The CDR3 sequence is 13 residues long. In germline, CDR1 is MNHEY, CDR2 SMNVEV (reference sequence). Trimming removed 5 bases at V and 3 bases at J, with 11 bases between. CDR3 residues: CASSPGTGYEQYF. CDR3 DNA sequence: TGTGCCAGCAGTCCTGGAACGGGCTACGAGCAGTACTTC.

This clonotype was seen a few times. The chain joins TRBV29-1 to TRBJ1-4; D uncertain. The germline V gene encodes CDR1 SQVTM and CDR2 ANQGSEA. The CDR3 runs 14 residues. Between the trimmed V and J ends, which lost 6 bases and 3 bases, there was a span of 14 bases. DNA for the CDR3: TGCAGCGTAAAACCCGCGGCGGCTAATGAAAAACTGTTTTTT. Translation: CSVKPAAANEKLFF.

The table lists this clonotype with a few counts. V is TRBV27 and J is TRBJ1-1; perhaps TRBD1 as D (6 bases). The CDR3 totals 14 residues. The V end was cut by 5 bases, the J end by 5 bases, with 15 bases between. CDR1 and CDR2 (germline): MNHEY, SMNVEV (reference sequence). The CDR3: CASSPMGARTEAFF. Written as DNA, the CDR3 is TGTGCCAGCAGTCCCATGGGGGCCCGAACTGAAGCTTTCTTT.

This clonotype turned up a few times. The V gene is TRBV27, the J gene TRBJ1-6; TRBD1 matches at 7 bases. V was clipped by 6 bases and J by 7 bases; unmatched bases: 9. CDR1 and CDR2 (germline): MNHEY, SMNVEV (reference sequence). The CDR3 covers 15 residues. The CDR3 protein is CASRSKTGTNSPLHF. DNA of the CDR3: TGTGCCAGCAGATCCAAGACAGGGACGAATTCACCCCTCCACTTT.

This clonotype was recorded a few times. The chain carries TRBV2 and TRBJ2-3; 8 bases agree with TRBD2. The CDR3 covers 16 residues. The germline V gene has CDR1 SNHLY and CDR2 FYNNEI. V trimming: 7 bases; J trimming: 0 bases; junction bases outside the gene matches: 9. The CDR3, as DNA: TGTGCCAGCAAAGCTACTAGCGGAGGGAGCACAGATACGCAGTATTTT. It is translated as CASKATSGGSTDTQYF.

This clonotype came up many times. The rearrangement links TRBV2 to TRBJ2-1; D is undetermined. The CDR3 totals 13 residues. V was trimmed by 7 bases and J by 5 bases, leaving 12 bases between them. Per the germline V gene, CDR1 is SNHLY and CDR2 is FYNNEI. The chain's CDR3 is CASTPRPHNEQFF. The CDR3 DNA reads as TGTGCCAGCACCCCACGACCCCACAATGAGCAGTTCTTC. The complete variable domain, with remaining parts taken from reference TRBV2 and TRBJ2-1, reads EPEVTQTPSHQVTQMGQEVILRCVPISNHLYFYWYRQILGQKVEFLVSFYNNEISEKSEIFDDQFSVERPDGSNFTLKIRSTKLEDSAMYFCASTPRPHNEQFFGPGTRLTVL.

This clonotype was seen only a few times. The chain couples TRBV7-8 to TRBJ1-2; D gene uncertain. CDR1 and CDR2 (germline): SGHVS, FQNEAQ. V lost 1 base and J lost 4, with 13 bases in between. The CDR3 consists of 15 residues. DNA of the CDR3: TGTGCCAGCAGCTTAGGGTCATGGCGGATCTATGGCTACACCTTC. Encoded protein: CASSLGSWRIYGYTF.

This clonotype has a count of ten or more. The genes are TRBV7-2 and TRBJ2-3; TRBD2 matches at 14 bases. The CDR3 contains 16 residues. Germline V CDR1 and CDR2: SGHTA, FQGNSA. Losses at the gene ends were 5 bases for V and 7 bases for J; bases not matched to a gene: 8. CDR3 in amino acids: CASSLGLAGGRHTQYF. CDR3 in DNA: TGTGCCAGCAGCCTCGGACTAGCGGGAGGTCGACATACGCAGTATTTT.